These 4 T cell receptor beta chains originate from one sample sequenced in a study of metastatic and nonmetastatic thyroid tumors. None of the patients had undergone any treatment ahead of thyroid surgery. TCRdb reanalyzed the PCR reads via MiXCR. The sample lists around 12,000 clones; around an eighth were seen once. The material sequenced was blood. The receptors derive from a female donor with papillary thyroid cancer or a benign thyroid nodule (not recorded which). Some clones in this sample may be carry-over from other donors' samples.

There are many counts of this clone. The chain is built from TRBV5-1 and TRBJ2-2, with 10 nucleotides matching TRBD1. The CDR3 extends over 15 amino acids. Looked up from germline, CDR1 is SGHRS and CDR2 is YFSETQ. V lost 3 bases, J lost 1 base, and 0 bases stayed unmatched. The CDR3 loop is CASSWDRGNTGELFF. DNA of the CDR3: TGCGCCAGCAGCTGGGACAGGGGGAACACCGGGGAGCTGTTTTTT.

Sample share makes this clone medium-sized (0.01 to 0.1%). This sequence joins TRBV6-5 and TRBJ1-2; TRBD1 matches at 8 bases. The CDR3 loop spans 16 amino acids. V lost 2 bases to trimming and J lost 6 bases; unmatched junction nucleotides: 11. CDR1 MNHEY and CDR2 SVGAGI come from the germline V gene. Here the CDR3 reads CASSYEQGVSGDGYTF. In DNA form, the CDR3 reads TGTGCCAGCAGTTACGAACAGGGGGTGAGCGGAGATGGCTACACCTTC.

This clone has a count of ten or more. The chain has TRBV7-3 and TRBJ2-2; TRBD1 aligns across 7 bases. V trimming: 3 bases; J trimming: 5 bases; junction bases outside the gene matches: 3. The CDR3 runs to 14 residues. The V gene's germline CDR1 is SGHTA and CDR2 FQGTGA. The CDR3: CASSLRGQTGELFF. CDR3 DNA sequence: TGTGCCAGCAGCTTGAGGGGGCAGACCGGGGAGCTGTTTTTT.

The sample holds many counts of this clone. This chain uses TRBV7-2 with TRBJ2-7; perhaps D is TRBD1 or TRBD2 (6 bases each). The CDR3 spans 13 residues. Trimming shortened V by 3 bases and J by 3 bases, and 9 bases separated the two germline ends. Germline-derived CDR1 and CDR2 are SGHTA and FQGNSA. CDR3 in DNA: TGTGCCAGCAGCTTCAAGGGGGGCTACGAGCAGTACTTC. This codes for CASSFKGGYEQYF. The full variable domain, with the rest looked up from reference TRBV7-2 and TRBJ2-7, is GAGVSQSPSNKVTEKGKDVELRCDPISGHTALYWYRQSLGQGLEFLIYFQGNSAPDKSGLPSDRFSAERTGGSVSTLTIQRTQQEDSAVYLCASSFKGGYEQYFGPGTRLTVT.